This T cell receptor beta chain was captured in a study of vaccination and CD4 T cells after COVID-19. Background on the study: Samples taken post-COVID came a median roughly 100 days after diagnosis, ranging from 35 to 161. Control cultures received a CEFX pool, an HIV-1 Nef pool, or no peptide.

Sequence data for DNA of cultured CD4+ T cells were generated by the Oncomine TCR Beta short-read assay. Researchers extracted genomic DNA from CD4+ T cells that had been cultured. MiXCR, run by TCRdb on the PCR reads, gives a single entry per CDR3 protein. The table records tens of thousands of distinct CDR3 sequences, 30% to 40% of them present only once. Trimming took 5 bases from V and 0 from J, leaving 6 bases between them. In germline, CDR1 is DFQATT, CDR2 SNEGSKA (reference sequence). The CDR3 has 12 residues. A note on this clonotype: Its antigen is not identified.

Time point defined: late sampling 161 to 241 days after vaccination in a few convalescent patients. Described treatment: roughly 10-day PBMC culture with coronavirus spike peptide pools or control peptides (ViraFEST assay). The receptor was isolated from a human donor who had recovered from COVID-19. The chain employs TRBV20-1 and TRBJ2-3; D not resolved. The material sequenced was CD4+ T cells from blood, cultured in vitro, taken about 7 months after SARS-CoV-2 vaccination. As DNA, the CDR3 is TGCAGTGCTTTTGGTAGCACAGATACGCAGTATTTT. Protein product: CSAFGSTDTQYF.